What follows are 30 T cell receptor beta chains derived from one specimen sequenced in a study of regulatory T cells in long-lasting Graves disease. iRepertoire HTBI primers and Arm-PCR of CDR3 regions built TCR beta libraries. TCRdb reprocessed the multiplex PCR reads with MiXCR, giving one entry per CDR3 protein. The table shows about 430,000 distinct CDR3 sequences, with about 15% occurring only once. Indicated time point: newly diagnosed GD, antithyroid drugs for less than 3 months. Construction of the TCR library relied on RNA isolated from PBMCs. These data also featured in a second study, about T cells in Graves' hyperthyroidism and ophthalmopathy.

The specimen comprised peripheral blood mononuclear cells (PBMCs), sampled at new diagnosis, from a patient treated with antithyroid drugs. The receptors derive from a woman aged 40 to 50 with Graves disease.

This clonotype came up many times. The CDR3: CASSPKTSFTDTQYF. CDR3 DNA: TGTGCCAGCAGTCCAAAGACTAGCTTCACAGATACGCAGTATTTT. This chain joins TRBV12-3 or TRBV12-4 and TRBJ2-3; the match to TRBD2 covers 7 bases. V was clipped by 5 bases and J by 2 bases; unmatched bases: 7. This CDR3 has 15 residues.

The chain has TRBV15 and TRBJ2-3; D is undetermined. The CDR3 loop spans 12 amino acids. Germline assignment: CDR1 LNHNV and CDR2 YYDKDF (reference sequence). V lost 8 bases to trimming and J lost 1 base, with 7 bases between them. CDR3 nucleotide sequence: TGTGCCACCGCCGCTGGCACAGATACGCAGTATTTT. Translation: CATAAGTDTQYF.

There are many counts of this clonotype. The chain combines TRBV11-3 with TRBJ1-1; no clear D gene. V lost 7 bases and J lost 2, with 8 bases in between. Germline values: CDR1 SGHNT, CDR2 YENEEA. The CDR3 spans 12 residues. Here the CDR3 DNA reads TGTGCCAGCACCGAAGGAAACACTGAAGCTTTCTTT. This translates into CASTEGNTEAFF.

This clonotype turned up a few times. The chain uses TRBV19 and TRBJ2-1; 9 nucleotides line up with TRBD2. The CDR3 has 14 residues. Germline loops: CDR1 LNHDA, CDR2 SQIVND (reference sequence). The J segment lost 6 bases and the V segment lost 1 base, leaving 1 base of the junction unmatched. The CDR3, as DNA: TGTGCCAGTAGTATAGGCGGGAGGGCCAATGAGCAGTTCTTC. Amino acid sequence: CASSIGGRANEQFF. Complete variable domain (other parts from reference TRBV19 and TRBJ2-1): DGGITQSPKYLFRKEGQNVTLSCEQNLNHDAMYWYRQDPGQGLRLIYYSQIVNDFQKGDIAEGYSVSREKKESFPLTVTSAQKNPTAFYLCASSIGGRANEQFFGPGTRLTVL.

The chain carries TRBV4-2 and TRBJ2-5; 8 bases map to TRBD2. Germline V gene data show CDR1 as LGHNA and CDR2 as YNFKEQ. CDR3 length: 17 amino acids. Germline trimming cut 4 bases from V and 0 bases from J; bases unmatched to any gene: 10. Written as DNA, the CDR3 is TGTGCCAGCAGCCGGACCCTGGCTAGCGGGCACCAAGAGACCCAGTACTTC. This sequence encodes CASSRTLASGHQETQYF.

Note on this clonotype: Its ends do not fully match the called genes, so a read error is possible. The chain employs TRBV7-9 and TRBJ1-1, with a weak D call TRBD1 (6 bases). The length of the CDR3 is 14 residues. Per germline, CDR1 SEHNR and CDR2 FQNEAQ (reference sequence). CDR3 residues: CASSWGHPNTEAFF. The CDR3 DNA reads TGCGCCAGCAGCTGGGGACACCCGAACACTGAAGCTTTCTTT.

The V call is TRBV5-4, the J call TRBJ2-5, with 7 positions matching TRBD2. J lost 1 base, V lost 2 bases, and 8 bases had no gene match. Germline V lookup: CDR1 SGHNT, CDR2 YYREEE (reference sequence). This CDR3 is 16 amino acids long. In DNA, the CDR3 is TGTGCCAGCAGCTTCGTTCTGGGGGGGGTCCAAGAGACCCAGTACTTC. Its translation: CASSFVLGGVQETQYF.

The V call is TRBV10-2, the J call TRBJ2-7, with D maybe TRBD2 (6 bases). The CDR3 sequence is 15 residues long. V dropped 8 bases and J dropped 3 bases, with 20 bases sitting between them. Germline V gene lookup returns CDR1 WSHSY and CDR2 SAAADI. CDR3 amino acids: CASAESGLTIYEQYF. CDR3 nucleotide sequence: TGCGCCAGCGCTGAGTCGGGACTCACCATCTACGAGCAGTACTTC.

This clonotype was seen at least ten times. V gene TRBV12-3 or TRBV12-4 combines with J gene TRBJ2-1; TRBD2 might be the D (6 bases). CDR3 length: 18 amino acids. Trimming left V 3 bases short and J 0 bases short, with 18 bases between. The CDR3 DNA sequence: TGTGCCAGCAGTTTGGATTGGCCGGAGGGGAGCTCCTACAATGAGCAGTTCTTC. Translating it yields CASSLDWPEGSSYNEQFF.

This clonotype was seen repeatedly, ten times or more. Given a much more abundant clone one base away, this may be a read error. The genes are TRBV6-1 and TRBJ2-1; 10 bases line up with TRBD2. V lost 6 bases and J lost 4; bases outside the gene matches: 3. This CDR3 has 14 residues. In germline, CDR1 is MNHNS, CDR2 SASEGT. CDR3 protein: CASRASGRYNEQFF. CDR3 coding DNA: TGTGCCAGCAGGGCTAGCGGGAGATACAATGAGCAGTTCTTC.

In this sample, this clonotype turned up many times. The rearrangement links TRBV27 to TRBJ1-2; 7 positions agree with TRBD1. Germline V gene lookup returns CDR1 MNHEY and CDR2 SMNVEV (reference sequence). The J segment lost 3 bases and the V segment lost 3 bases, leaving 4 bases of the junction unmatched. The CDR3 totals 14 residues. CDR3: CASSFVGTDYGYTF. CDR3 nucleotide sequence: TGTGCCAGCAGTTTTGTGGGGACAGACTATGGCTACACCTTC.

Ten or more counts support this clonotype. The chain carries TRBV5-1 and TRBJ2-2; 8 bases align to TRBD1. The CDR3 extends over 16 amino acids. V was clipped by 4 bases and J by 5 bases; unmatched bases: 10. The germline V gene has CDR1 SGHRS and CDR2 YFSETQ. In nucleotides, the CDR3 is TGCGCCAGCAGCGGCTCCGGTGGGACAGGAACCGGGGAGCTGTTTTTT. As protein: CASSGSGGTGTGELFF.

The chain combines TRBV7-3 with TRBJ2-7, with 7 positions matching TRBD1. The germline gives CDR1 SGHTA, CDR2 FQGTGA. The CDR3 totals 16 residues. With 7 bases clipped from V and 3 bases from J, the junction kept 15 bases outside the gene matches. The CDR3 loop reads CASIWDSTTNNYEQYF. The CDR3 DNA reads TGTGCCAGCATCTGGGACAGTACCACTAACAACTACGAGCAGTACTTC.

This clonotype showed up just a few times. The CDR3 nucleotides are TGTGCCAGCAGCCCCCGCAGGGCTAGCGGGAGTTCGGTAGAAGAGACCCAGTACTTC. Translation: CASSPRRASGSSVEETQYF. The genes are TRBV7-9 and TRBJ2-5; TRBD2 aligns across 10 bases. The junction had 18 bases not matched to a gene; V was cut back by 5 bases and J by 3 bases. CDR1 is SEHNR, CDR2 FQNEAQ, per germline (reference sequence). The CDR3 totals 19 residues.

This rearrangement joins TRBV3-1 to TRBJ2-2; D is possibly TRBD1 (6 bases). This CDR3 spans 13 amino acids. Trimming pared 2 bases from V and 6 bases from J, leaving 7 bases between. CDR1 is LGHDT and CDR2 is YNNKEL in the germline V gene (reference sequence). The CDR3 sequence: CASSQTGSGELFF. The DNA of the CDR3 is TGTGCCAGCAGCCAAACAGGGTCCGGGGAGCTGTTTTTT.

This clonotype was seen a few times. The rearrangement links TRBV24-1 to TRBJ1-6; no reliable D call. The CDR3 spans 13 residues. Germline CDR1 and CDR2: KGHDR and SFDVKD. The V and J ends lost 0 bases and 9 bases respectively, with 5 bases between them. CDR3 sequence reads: CATSDLRPSPLHF. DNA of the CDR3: TGTGCCACCAGTGATTTGCGTCCTTCACCCCTCCACTTT.

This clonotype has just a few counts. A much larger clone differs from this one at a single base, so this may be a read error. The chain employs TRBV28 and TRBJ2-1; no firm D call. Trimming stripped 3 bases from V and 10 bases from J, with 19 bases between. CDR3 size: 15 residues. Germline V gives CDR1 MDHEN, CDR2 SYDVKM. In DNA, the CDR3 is TGTGCCAGCAGTTTCGGGCCAGGAACCCTTTACGAGCAGTTCTTC. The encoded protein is CASSFGPGTLYEQFF.

The CDR3 loop reads CASSPHPQYGTRYGYTF. CDR3 bases: TGTGCCAGCTCACCTCACCCCCAATACGGGACACGTTATGGCTACACCTTC. V and J are TRBV18 and TRBJ1-2; perhaps TRBD1 as D (6 bases). This CDR3 is built from 17 residues. Trimming left V 3 bases short and J 5 bases short, with 22 bases between. The germline CDR1 and CDR2 sequences are KGHSH and LQKENI. Full variable domain (rest looked up from reference TRBV18 and TRBJ1-2): NAGVMQNPRHLVRRRGQEARLRCSPMKGHSHVYWYRQLPEEGLKFMVYLQKENIIDESGMPKERFSAEFPKEGPSILRIQQVVRGDSAAYFCASSPHPQYGTRYGYTFGSGTRLTVV.

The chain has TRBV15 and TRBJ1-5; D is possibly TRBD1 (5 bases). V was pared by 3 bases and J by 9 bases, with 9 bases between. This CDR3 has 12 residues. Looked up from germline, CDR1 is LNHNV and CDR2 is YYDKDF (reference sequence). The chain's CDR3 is CATSSGGRPQHF. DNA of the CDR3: TGTGCCACCAGCAGCGGGGGTAGGCCCCAGCATTTT. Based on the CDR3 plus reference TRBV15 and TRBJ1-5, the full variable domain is DAMVIQNPRYQVTQFGKPVTLSCSQTLNHNVMYWYQQKSSQAPKLLFHYYDKDFNNEADTPDNFQSRRPNTSFCFLDIRSPGLGDTAMYLCATSSGGRPQHFGDGTRLSIL.

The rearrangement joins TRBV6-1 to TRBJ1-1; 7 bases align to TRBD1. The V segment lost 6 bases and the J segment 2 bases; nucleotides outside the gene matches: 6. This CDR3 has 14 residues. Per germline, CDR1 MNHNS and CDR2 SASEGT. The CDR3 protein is CASRQTGDNTEAFF. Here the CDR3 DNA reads TGTGCCAGCAGACAAACAGGGGATAACACTGAAGCTTTCTTT.

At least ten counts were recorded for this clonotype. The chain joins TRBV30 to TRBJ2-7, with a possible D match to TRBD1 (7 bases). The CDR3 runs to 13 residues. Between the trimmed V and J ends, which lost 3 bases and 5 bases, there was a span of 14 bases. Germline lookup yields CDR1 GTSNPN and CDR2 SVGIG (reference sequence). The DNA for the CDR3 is TGTGCCTGGAGGACAGGGACTTCCCACGAGCAGTACTTC. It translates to CAWRTGTSHEQYF.

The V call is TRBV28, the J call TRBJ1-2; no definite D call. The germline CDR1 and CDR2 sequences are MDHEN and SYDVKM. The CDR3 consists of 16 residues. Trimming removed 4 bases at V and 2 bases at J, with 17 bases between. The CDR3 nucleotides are TGTGCCAGCAGTTCCCGAATAAAGGGTGGCAACTATGGCTACACCTTC. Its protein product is CASSSRIKGGNYGYTF.

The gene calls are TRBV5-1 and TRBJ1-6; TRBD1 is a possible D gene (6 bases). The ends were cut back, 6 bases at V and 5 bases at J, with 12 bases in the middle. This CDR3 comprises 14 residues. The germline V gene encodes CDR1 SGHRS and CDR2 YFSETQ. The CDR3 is CASTKDRNNSPLHF. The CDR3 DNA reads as TGCGCCAGCACCAAGGACAGAAATAATTCACCCCTCCACTTT.

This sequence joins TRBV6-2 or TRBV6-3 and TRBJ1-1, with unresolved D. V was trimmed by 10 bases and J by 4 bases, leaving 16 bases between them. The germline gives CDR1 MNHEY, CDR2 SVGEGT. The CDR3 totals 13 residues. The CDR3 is CATEDGRFTEAFF. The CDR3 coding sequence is TGTGCCACCGAGGACGGTCGGTTCACTGAAGCTTTCTTT.

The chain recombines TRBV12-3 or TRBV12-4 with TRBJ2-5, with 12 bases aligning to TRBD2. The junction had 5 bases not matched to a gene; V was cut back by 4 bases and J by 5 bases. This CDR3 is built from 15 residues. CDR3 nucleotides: TGTGCCAGCAGTTCTGCTAGCGGGAGGGCTGAGACCCAGTACTTC. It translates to CASSSASGRAETQYF.

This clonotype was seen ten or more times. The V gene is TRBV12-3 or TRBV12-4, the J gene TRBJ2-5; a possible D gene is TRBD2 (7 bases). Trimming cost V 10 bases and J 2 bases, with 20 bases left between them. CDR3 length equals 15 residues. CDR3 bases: TGTGCCAACGAAGACGCGGGGGCCTTTCAAGAGACCCAGTACTTC. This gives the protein CANEDAGAFQETQYF.

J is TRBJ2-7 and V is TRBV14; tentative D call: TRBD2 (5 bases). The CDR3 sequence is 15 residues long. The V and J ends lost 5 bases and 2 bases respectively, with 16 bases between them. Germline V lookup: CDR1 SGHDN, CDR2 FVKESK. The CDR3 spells CASSEGWENAYEQYF. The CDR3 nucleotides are TGTGCCAGCAGCGAAGGGTGGGAGAACGCCTACGAGCAGTACTTC.

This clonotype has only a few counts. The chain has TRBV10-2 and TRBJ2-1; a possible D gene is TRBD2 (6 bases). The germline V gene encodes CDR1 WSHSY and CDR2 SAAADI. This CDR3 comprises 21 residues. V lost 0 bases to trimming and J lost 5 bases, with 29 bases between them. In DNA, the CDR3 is TGCGCCAGCAGTGAGTCTAGAGTGCCGGGAGCGGACACCTTGAAGAACAATGAGCAGTTCTTC. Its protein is CASSESRVPGADTLKNNEQFF.

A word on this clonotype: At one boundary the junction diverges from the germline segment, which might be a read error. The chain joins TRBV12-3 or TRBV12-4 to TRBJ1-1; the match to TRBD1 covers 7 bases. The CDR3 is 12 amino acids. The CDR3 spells CANSFTTGEAFF. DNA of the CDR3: TGTGCCAACAGTTTCACCACAGGGGAGGCTTTCTTT.

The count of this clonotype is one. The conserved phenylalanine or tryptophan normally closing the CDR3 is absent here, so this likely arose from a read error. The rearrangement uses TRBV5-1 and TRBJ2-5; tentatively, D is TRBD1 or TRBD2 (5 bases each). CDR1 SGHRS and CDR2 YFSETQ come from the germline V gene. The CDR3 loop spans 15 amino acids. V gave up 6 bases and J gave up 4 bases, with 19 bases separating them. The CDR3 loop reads CASKLGDPERETQYL. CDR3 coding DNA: TGCGCCAGCAAGCTGGGGGACCCAGAGAGAGAGACCCAGTACCTC.